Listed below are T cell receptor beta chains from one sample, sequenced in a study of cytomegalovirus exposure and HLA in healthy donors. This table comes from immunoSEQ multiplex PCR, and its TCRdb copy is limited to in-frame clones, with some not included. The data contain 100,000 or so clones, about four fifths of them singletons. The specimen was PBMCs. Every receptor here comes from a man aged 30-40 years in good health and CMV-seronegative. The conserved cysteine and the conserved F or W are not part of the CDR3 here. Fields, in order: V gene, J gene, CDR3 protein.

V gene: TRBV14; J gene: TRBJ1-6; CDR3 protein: ASSQGQGFHSPLH
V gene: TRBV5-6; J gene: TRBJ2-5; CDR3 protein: ASSSTGSGETQY
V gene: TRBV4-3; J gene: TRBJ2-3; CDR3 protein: ASSQDPVSGGTDTQY
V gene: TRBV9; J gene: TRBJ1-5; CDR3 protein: ASSVGGGGNQPQH
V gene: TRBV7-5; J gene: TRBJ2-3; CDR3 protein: VRSLAGGSTDTQY
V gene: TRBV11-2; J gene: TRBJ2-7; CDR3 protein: ASSSGLSYEQY
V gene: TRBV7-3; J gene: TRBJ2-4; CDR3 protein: ASSLDSRSKNIQY
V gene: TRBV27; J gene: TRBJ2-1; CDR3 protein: ASSLFSVQDRGLDNEQF
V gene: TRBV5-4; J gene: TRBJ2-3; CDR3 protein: AFSGQGALDTQY
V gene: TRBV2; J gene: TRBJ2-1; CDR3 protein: ASIDLPGLAGGGGNEQF